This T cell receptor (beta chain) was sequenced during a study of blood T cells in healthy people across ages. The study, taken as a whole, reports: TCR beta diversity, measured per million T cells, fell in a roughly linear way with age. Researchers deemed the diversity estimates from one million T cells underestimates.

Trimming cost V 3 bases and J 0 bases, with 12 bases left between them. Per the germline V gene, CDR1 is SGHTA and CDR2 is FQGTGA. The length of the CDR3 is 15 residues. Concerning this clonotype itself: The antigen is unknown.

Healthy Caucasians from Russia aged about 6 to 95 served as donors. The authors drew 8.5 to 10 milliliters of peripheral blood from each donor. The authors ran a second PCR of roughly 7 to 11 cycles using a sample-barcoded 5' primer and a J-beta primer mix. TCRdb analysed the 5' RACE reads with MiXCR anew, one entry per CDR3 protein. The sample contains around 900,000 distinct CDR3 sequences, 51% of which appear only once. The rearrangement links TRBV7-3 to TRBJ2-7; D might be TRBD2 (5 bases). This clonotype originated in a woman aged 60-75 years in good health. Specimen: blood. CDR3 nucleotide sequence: TGTGCCAGCAGCTTTTCATTGGGAGACTCCTACGAGCAGTACTTC. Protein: CASSFSLGDSYEQYF.